This T cell receptor beta chain was found in a study of shared clonotypes between healthy human individuals. The data were produced by immunoSEQ multiplex PCR, yet TCRdb's version contains in-frame clones alone and is incomplete. The profile covers 400,000 to 500,000 clones, with roughly 78% appearing a single time and about 12% taken by the ten largest. This CDR3 comprises 19 residues. The rearrangement joins TRBV21-1 to TRBJ2-3; the table's D call, TRBD2, has no DNA check behind it. TRBV21-1 has pseudogene status. Sequencing was done on a sample of PBMCs. This sequence was found in a woman aged 40 to 50 in good health. Some clones in this sample may be carry-over from other donors' samples. The CDR3 protein is CASSTLLGRITTSTDTQYF. The CDR3 DNA sequence: TGTGCCAGCAGCACACTCCTAGGCAGAATAACCACTAGCACAGATACGCAGTATTTT.